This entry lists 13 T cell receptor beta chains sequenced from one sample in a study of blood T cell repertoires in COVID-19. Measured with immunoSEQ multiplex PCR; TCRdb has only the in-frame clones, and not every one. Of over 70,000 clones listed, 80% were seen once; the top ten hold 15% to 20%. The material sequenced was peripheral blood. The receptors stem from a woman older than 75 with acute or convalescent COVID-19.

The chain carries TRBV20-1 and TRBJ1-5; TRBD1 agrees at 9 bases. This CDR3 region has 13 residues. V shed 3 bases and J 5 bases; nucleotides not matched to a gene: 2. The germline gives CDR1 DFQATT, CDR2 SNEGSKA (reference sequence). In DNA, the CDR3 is TGCAGTGCTAGTACAGGGGGCTATCAGCCCCAGCATTTT. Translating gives CSASTGGYQPQHF.

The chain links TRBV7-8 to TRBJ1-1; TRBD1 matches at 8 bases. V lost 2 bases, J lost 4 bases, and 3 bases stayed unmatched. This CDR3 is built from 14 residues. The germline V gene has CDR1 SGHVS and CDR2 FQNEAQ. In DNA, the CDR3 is TGTGCCAGCAGCTTACAGGGGGCGGTCACTGAAGCTTTCTTT. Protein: CASSLQGAVTEAFF. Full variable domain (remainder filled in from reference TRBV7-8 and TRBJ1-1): GAGVSQSPRYKVAKRGQDVALRCDPISGHVSLFWYQQALGQGPEFLTYFQNEAQLDKSGLPSDRFFAERPEGSVSTLKIQRTQQEDSAVYLCASSLQGAVTEAFFGQGTRLTVV.

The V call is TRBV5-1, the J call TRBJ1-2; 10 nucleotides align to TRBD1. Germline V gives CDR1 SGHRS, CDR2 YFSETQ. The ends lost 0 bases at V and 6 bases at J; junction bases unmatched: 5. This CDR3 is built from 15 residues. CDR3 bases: TGCGCCAGCAGCTTGGACCGGACAGGGGGGAATGGCTACACCTTC. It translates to CASSLDRTGGNGYTF.

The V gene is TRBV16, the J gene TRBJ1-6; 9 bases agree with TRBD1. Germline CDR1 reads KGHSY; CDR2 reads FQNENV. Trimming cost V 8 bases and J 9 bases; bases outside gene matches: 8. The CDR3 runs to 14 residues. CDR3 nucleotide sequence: TGTGCCAGCGCCTGGGACAGGGCTTCTTCACCCCTCCACTTT. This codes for CASAWDRASSPLHF.

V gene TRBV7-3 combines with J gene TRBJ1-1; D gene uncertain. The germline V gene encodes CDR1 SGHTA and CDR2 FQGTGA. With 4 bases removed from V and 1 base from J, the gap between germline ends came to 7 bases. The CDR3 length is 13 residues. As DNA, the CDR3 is TGTGCCAGCAGCTCAAACACGAACACTGAAGCTTTCTTT. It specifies CASSSNTNTEAFF.

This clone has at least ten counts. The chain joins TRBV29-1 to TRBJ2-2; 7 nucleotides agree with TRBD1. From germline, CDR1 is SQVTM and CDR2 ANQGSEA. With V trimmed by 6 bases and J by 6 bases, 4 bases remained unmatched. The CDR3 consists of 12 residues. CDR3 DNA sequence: TGCAGCGTACCCACAGGGGCCGGGGAGCTGTTTTTT. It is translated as CSVPTGAGELFF.

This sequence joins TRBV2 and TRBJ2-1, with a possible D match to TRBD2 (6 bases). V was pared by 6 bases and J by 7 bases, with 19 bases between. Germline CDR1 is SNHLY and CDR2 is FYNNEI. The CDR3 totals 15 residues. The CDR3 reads CASRDLASSGNEQFF. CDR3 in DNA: TGTGCCAGCAGGGATCTAGCGTCCTCGGGGAATGAGCAGTTCTTC.

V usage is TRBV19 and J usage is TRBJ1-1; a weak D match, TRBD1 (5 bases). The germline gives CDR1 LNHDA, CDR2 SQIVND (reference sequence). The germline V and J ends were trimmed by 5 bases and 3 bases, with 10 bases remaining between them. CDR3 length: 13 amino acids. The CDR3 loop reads CASSRVRDTEAFF. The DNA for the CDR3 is TGTGCCAGTAGTCGCGTCAGGGACACTGAAGCTTTCTTT.

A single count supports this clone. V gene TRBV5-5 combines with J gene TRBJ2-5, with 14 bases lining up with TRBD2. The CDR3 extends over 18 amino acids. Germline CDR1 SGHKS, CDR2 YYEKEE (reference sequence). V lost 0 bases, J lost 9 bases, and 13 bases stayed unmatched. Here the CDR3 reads CASSLAGTSGSFRLSQYF. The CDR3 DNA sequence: TGTGCCAGCAGCTTGGCGGGGACTAGCGGGAGTTTTCGGTTGTCCCAGTACTTC.

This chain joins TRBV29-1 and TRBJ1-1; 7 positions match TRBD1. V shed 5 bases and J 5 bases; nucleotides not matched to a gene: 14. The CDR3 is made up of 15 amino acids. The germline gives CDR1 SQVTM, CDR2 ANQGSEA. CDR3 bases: TGCAGCGTTTTGGGACAGAAGGTTTTGGGTACTGAAGCTTTCTTT. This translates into CSVLGQKVLGTEAFF.

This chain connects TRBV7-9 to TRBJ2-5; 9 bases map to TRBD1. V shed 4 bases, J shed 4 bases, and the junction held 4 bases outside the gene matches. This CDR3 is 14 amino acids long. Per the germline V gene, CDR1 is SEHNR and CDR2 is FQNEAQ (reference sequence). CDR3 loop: CASSYGTGRETQYF. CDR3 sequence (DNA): TGTGCCAGCAGCTACGGGACAGGGAGAGAGACCCAGTACTTC.

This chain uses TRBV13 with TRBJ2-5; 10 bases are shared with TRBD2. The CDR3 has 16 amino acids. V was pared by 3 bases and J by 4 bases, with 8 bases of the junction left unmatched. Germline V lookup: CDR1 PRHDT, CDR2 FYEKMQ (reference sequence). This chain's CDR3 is CASSFSGTSVAETQYF. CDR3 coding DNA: TGTGCCAGCAGCTTTTCCGGGACTAGCGTGGCAGAGACCCAGTACTTC. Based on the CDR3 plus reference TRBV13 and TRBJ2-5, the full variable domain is AAGVIQSPRHLIKEKRETATLKCYPIPRHDTVYWYQQGPGQDPQFLISFYEKMQSDKGSIPDRFSAQQFSDYHSELNMSSLELGDSALYFCASSFSGTSVAETQYFGPGTRLLVL.

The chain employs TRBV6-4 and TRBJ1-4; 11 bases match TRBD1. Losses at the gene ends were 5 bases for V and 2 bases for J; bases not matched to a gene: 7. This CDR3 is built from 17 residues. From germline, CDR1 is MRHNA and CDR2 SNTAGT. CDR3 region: CASSLDRGQVTNEKLFF. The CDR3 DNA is TGTGCCAGCAGTTTGGACAGGGGGCAAGTGACTAATGAAAAACTGTTTTTT.